Below, one TCR beta chain is given with its context. Its antigen is not identified. This sample was included in a study of cytomegalovirus exposure and HLA in healthy donors. As for the study in general: Early release data held tens of millions of unique TCRs from HLA-typed donors. When 398 donors were genotyped, over 80% of them were found to fall in the Caucasian-associated ancestry cluster. The study's findings and limits: One variant, a missense change in DCLRE1C, was linked in a later analysis to TCR beta V- and J-gene trimming.

PCR involved 60 Vbeta and 13 Jbeta primers. Profiled with immunoSEQ multiplex PCR; TCRdb holds only in-frame clones, not every one. Of 90,000 to 150,000 clones in the sample, roughly 80% are singletons; the top ten hold approximately 0.22%. CDR1 is MNHEY, CDR2 SMNVEV, per germline (reference sequence). The V gene lost 7 bases and the J gene lost 3 bases, with 14 bases spanning the gap. This CDR3 is built from 14 residues. The gene calls are TRBV27 and TRBJ2-3, with D perhaps TRBD2 (6 bases). Sequencing was carried out using PBMCs. The receptor's source is a man aged 45-65 years in good health and CMV-seronegative. Here the CDR3 DNA reads TGTGCCAGCAAGAGTGGGGGAGGTACAGATACGCAGTATTTT. Its protein product is CASKSGGGTDTQYF.